The sequence of this TCR beta chain was determined in a study of shared clonotypes between healthy human individuals. Broader study findings: Clonotype sharing across several donors was observed for roughly 5% of naive CD4 clonotypes. Genetic and exposure-history diversity was limited by the small donor number. Sequencing depth was a factor that was expected to affect clonotype sharing among donors.

As defined, naive CD8 cells were CD45RO-negative and positively selected for CCR7, with terminally differentiated effector memory CD45RA+ cells excluded. Sequenced by immunoSEQ multiplex PCR; TCRdb stores in-frame clones only, minus some. The repertoire consists of millions of clones, with just under 95% occurring once and the leading ten covering 1% to 1.3%. Concerning this clone itself: Its target is unknown. One junction end disagrees with the germline gene, perhaps due to a read error.

The receptor comes from a man younger than 30 in good health. Sequencing was performed on naive CD8+ T cells sorted from blood.

The CDR3 DNA is TGCAGCGTCGAAGCAGGGGGTGCTGAAGCTTTCTTT. Protein product: CSVEAGGAEAFF. The chain combines TRBV29-1 with TRBJ1-1; TRBD1 matches at 7 bases. Germline CDR1 is SQVTM and CDR2 is ANQGSEA. The CDR3 spans 12 residues.